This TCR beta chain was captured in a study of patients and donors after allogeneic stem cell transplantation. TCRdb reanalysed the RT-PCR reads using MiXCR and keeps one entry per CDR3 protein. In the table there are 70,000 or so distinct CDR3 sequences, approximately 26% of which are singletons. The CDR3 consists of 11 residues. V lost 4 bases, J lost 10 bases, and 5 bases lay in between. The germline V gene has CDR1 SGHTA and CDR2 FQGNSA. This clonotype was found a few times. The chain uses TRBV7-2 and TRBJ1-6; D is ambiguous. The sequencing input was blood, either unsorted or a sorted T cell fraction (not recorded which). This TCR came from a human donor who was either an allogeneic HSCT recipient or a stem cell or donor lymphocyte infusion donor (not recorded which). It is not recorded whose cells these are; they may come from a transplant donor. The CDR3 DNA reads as TGTGCCAGCAGCTCAAACTCACCCCTCCACTTT. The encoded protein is CASSSNSPLHF.